The 14 T cell receptor beta chains presented below share a single source sample, sequenced in a study of cytomegalovirus exposure and HLA in healthy donors. Method: immunoSEQ multiplex PCR; TCRdb's copy keeps in-frame clones and lacks some. Here the sample spans 80,000 to 100,000 clones, roughly 90% being singletons. The specimen was PBMCs. The source is a man aged 25 to 40 in good health and CMV-seronegative.

The rearrangement links TRBV2 to TRBJ2-2; tentative D call: TRBD2 (5 bases). Germline V lookup: CDR1 SNHLY, CDR2 FYNNEI. Trimming shortened V by 8 bases and J by 6 bases, and 22 bases separated the two germline ends. The CDR3 consists of 16 residues. CDR3 nucleotide sequence: TGTGCCAGCTGTCCGCGGGTTAAAAAGCCAGCCGGGGAGCTGTTTTTT. It yields the protein CASCPRVKKPAGELFF.

The chain is built from TRBV14 and TRBJ2-5; tentative D call: TRBD1 (6 bases). Germline V gives CDR1 SGHDN, CDR2 FVKESK. With 0 bases removed from V and 5 bases from J, the gap between germline ends came to 10 bases. The CDR3 contains 14 residues. CDR3 sequence reads: CASSQDGGWETQYF. The DNA for the CDR3 is TGTGCCAGCAGCCAAGATGGGGGCTGGGAGACCCAGTACTTC.

This chain connects TRBV4-2 to TRBJ2-7; weak D call: TRBD1 (5 bases). Germline values: CDR1 LGHNA, CDR2 YNFKEQ. V lost 3 bases and J 2 bases, leaving 11 bases between the germline ends. The CDR3 has 14 amino acids. For the CDR3, the DNA is TGTGCCAGCAGCCAGGTTATAGGGGCCTACGAGCAGTACTTC. It codes for CASSQVIGAYEQYF.

The chain joins TRBV2 to TRBJ1-1; D is perhaps TRBD1 (5 bases). The CDR3 runs 13 residues. The V and J ends lost 5 bases and 4 bases respectively, with 11 bases between them. Germline CDR1 reads SNHLY; CDR2 reads FYNNEI. In nucleotides, the CDR3 is TGTGCCAGCAGTATACAGGAAATCACTGAAGCTTTCTTT. This sequence encodes CASSIQEITEAFF.

This clone turned up a few times. This chain uses TRBV6-6 with TRBJ1-6, with a tentative D call TRBD1 (5 bases). The germline V and J ends were trimmed by 5 bases and 5 bases, with 10 bases remaining between them. Per germline, CDR1 MNHNY and CDR2 SVGAGI (reference sequence). This CDR3 is built from 14 residues. The CDR3: CASSDDSDNSPLHF. CDR3 sequence (DNA): TGTGCCAGCAGTGACGACAGCGATAATTCACCCCTCCACTTT.

The chain combines TRBV6-5 with TRBJ1-5, with D unclear. Germline V gene lookup returns CDR1 MNHEY and CDR2 SVGAGI. Trimming pared 8 bases from V and 3 bases from J, leaving 8 bases between. This CDR3 comprises 12 residues. The CDR3: CASGAPNQPQHF. As DNA, the CDR3 is TGTGCCAGCGGAGCCCCCAATCAGCCCCAGCATTTT.

The chain links TRBV5-1 to TRBJ2-7; TRBD1 aligns across 7 bases. V was clipped by 0 bases and J by 0 bases; unmatched bases: 0. CDR3 size: 14 residues. Germline CDR1 is SGHRS and CDR2 is YFSETQ. The CDR3 DNA reads TGCGCCAGCAGCTTGGACAGGGGCTCCTACGAGCAGTACTTC. Its protein is CASSLDRGSYEQYF.

The chain is built from TRBV5-4 and TRBJ2-7; 7 bases align to TRBD1. CDR3 length equals 14 residues. In germline, CDR1 is SGHNT, CDR2 YYREEE (reference sequence). The J segment lost 4 bases and the V segment lost 1 base, leaving 5 bases of the junction unmatched. The CDR3 is CASSLQGDLYEQYF. The CDR3 DNA sequence: TGTGCCAGCAGCTTGCAGGGGGACCTGTACGAGCAGTACTTC.

The chain couples TRBV30 to TRBJ2-7; a weak D match, TRBD2 (5 bases). Between the trimmed V and J ends, which lost 6 bases and 3 bases, there was a span of 12 bases. Germline lookup yields CDR1 GTSNPN and CDR2 SVGIG (reference sequence). The CDR3 extends over 12 amino acids. The CDR3: CACRLSHYEQYF. CDR3 coding DNA: TGTGCCTGCCGACTAAGTCACTACGAGCAGTACTTC.

The rearrangement joins TRBV19 to TRBJ1-2; 7 nucleotides agree with TRBD1. There are 15 residues in the CDR3. Germline CDR1 LNHDA, CDR2 SQIVND (reference sequence). The CDR3 reads CASREYGGGGSGYTF. CDR3 bases: TGTGCTAGTCGAGAGTATGGTGGAGGGGGCAGCGGCTACACCTTC. The whole variable domain, filled in from reference TRBV19 and TRBJ1-2, reads DGGITQSPKYLFRKEGQNVTLSCEQNLNHDAMYWYRQDPGQGLRLIYYSQIVNDFQKGDIAEGYSVSREKKESFPLTVTSAQKNPTAFYLCASREYGGGGSGYTFGSGTRLTVV.

This clone was detected a few times. The chain employs TRBV4-1 and TRBJ1-5; 7 nucleotides agree with TRBD1. The CDR3 sequence is 15 residues long. Germline values: CDR1 MGHRA, CDR2 YSYEKL. Trimming at V came to 0 bases and at J to 1 base, leaving 0 bases not matched to a gene. The CDR3 is CASSQEQGSNQPQHF. The CDR3 DNA reads as TGCGCCAGCAGCCAAGAACAGGGGAGCAATCAGCCCCAGCATTTT.

The genes are TRBV7-2 and TRBJ2-1; maybe TRBD1 (6 bases). The CDR3 is 17 residues long. The germline gives CDR1 SGHTA, CDR2 FQGNSA. V shed 5 bases and J shed 1 base, with 18 bases lying between them. The CDR3 loop reads CASSAEQGIVSYNEQFF. As DNA, the CDR3 is TGTGCCAGCAGCGCCGAACAGGGAATCGTTTCCTACAATGAGCAGTTCTTC.

The CDR3 bases are TGCGCCAGCAGCCAAGAACGACAGGGGGCGAACACCGGGGAGCTGTTTTTT. Protein: CASSQERQGANTGELFF. The chain joins TRBV4-1 to TRBJ2-2, with 9 bases identical to TRBD1. Looked up from germline, CDR1 is MGHRA and CDR2 is YSYEKL. This CDR3 has 17 amino acids. V lost 0 bases to trimming and J lost 0 bases; unmatched junction nucleotides: 2.

The chain has TRBV11-2 and TRBJ1-1, with D possibly TRBD1 on 6 matching bases. V dropped 4 bases and J dropped 2 bases, with 11 bases sitting between them. Germline CDR1 is SGHAT and CDR2 is FQNNGV. The CDR3 covers 14 residues. CDR3 DNA: TGTGCCAGCAGCTACAGGGCGGCAAACACTGAAGCTTTCTTT. It yields the protein CASSYRAANTEAFF.